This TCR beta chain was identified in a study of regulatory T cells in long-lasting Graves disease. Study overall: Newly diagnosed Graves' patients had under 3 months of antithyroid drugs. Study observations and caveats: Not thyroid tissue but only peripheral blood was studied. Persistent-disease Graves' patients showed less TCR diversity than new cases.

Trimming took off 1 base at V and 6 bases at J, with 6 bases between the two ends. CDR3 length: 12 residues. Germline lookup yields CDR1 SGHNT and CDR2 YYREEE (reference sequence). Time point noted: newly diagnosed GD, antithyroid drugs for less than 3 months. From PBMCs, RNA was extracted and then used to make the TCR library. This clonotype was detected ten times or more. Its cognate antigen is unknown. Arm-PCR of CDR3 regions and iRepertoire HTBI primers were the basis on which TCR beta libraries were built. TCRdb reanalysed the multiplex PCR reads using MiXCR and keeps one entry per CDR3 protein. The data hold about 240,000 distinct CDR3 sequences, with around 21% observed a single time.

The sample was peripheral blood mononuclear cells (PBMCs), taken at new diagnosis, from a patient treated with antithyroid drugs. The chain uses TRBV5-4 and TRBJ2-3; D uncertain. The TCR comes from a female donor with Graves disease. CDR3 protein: CASSLYWDTQYF. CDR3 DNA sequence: TGTGCCAGCAGCTTGTACTGGGATACGCAGTATTTT.